This T cell receptor (beta chain) was captured in a study of beta chain features in type 1 diabetes. The study, taken as a whole, reports: Among patients with Type 1 diabetes, TCRB CDR3s were moderately but significantly shorter in every one of the four CD4+ subsets.

This clone was detected a few times. The antigen remains undetermined. Germline V gene data show CDR1 as SGHRS and CDR2 as YFSETQ. The CDR3 contains 14 residues. V dropped 0 bases and J dropped 3; count of bases not matched to a gene: 3. As every portion of the isolated RNA was reverse transcribed, the sequencing read expressed TCRB transcripts. Naive, central memory and regulatory T cell samples came to a mean of approximately 3.3 million reads. Profiling relied on immunoSEQ multiplex PCR, and the TCRdb table lists in-frame clones only, not all of them. The sample contains under 800,000 clones, roughly 15% of which appear only once. Naive, central memory, regulatory and stem cell-like memory cells within the CD4+ compartment were sorted using CD45RO/CCR7/CD25/CD127/CD95/CD27.

This receptor was taken from a man in his late teens or twenties in good health. The chain links TRBV5-1 to TRBJ2-7; 7 nucleotides agree with TRBD1. Source material: naive CD4+ T cells from blood. The CDR3 region is CASSLGDSIYEQYF. Here the CDR3 DNA reads TGCGCCAGCAGCTTGGGGGACAGCATCTACGAGCAGTACTTC.